This is a list of T cell receptor beta chains from one sample in a study of CD8+CD57+ T cells in acquired aplastic anemia. A single record per CDR3 protein comes from TCRdb applying MiXCR to the reads. The table lists over 150,000 distinct CDR3 sequences, approximately 48% of them singletons, with 10% to 15% in the top ten. Sequencing was done on a sample of sorted CD4+, CD8+, or CD8+CD57+ T cells (not recorded which) from PBMCs. The receptors come from a human donor with aplastic anemia. CDR3s include the opening cysteine and the closing phenylalanine or tryptophan. A D gene is named only where the DNA matches it firmly. Part of the rows lack a size; the others show once, few, many or a class for expanded clones.

CDR3 protein: CAISEDRDPPNSYNEQFF
CDR3 DNA: TGTGCCATCAGTGAGGACAGGGACCCCCCCAACTCCTACAATGAGCAGTTCTTC
J gene: TRBJ2-1
V gene: TRBV10-3
D gene: TRBD1
clone size: .

CDR3 protein: CASSGSTSGTGELFF
CDR3 DNA: TGTGCCAGCAGTGGGTCCACTAGCGGCACCGGGGAGCTGTTTTTT
J gene: TRBJ2-2
V gene: TRBV25-1
D gene: TRBD2
clone size: .

CDR3 protein: CASSGDRGQGDEELFF
CDR3 DNA: TGTGCCAGCAGTGGAGACAGGGGGCAAGGGGACGAGGAGCTGTTTTTT
J gene: TRBJ2-2
V gene: TRBV25-1
D gene: TRBD1
clone size: .

CDR3 protein: CASSLAGQGAYEQYF
CDR3 DNA: TGTGCCAGCAGCTTGGCAGGACAGGGGGCATACGAGCAGTACTTC
J gene: TRBJ2-7
V gene: TRBV5-4
D gene: TRBD1
clone size: many

CDR3 protein: CASSFTEAFF
CDR3 DNA: TGTGCCAGCAGCTTCACTGAAGCTTTCTTT
J gene: TRBJ1-1
V gene: TRBV7-9
D gene: .
clone size: many

CDR3 protein: CASSLGVLDRLIDEQYF
CDR3 DNA: TGTGCCAGCAGCTTGGGAGTATTGGACAGGTTGATTGATGAGCAGTACTTC
J gene: TRBJ2-7
V gene: TRBV9
D gene: TRBD1
clone size: .

CDR3 protein: CSASQPQHF
CDR3 DNA: TGCAGTGCTAGCCAGCCCCAGCATTTT
J gene: TRBJ1-5
V gene: TRBV20-1
D gene: .
clone size: .

CDR3 protein: CASSEGQANEQFF
CDR3 DNA: TGTGCCAGCAGTGAAGGACAGGCCAATGAGCAGTTCTTC
J gene: TRBJ2-1
V gene: TRBV25-1
D gene: TRBD1
clone size: .

CDR3 protein: CATSDYLGDTQYF
CDR3 DNA: TGTGCCACCAGTGACTATCTTGGGGATACGCAGTATTTT
J gene: TRBJ2-3
V gene: TRBV24-1
D gene: .
clone size: .

CDR3 protein: CATSTLTVDTGELFF
CDR3 DNA: TGTGCCACCAGCACCCTGACTGTGGACACCGGGGAGCTGTTTTTT
J gene: TRBJ2-2
V gene: TRBV15
D gene: .
clone size: few

CDR3 protein: CASSLEGGYNTGELFF
CDR3 DNA: TGTGCCAGCAGCTTGGAGGGTGGGTACAACACCGGGGAGCTGTTTTTT
J gene: TRBJ2-2
V gene: TRBV5-5
D gene: .
clone size: .

CDR3 protein: CASSSDIQEQYF
CDR3 DNA: TGTGCCAGCAGTTCGGACATACAGGAGCAGTACTTC
J gene: TRBJ2-7
V gene: TRBV7-9
D gene: .
clone size: .

CDR3 protein: CASNRNTMNTEAFF
CDR3 DNA: TGTGCCAGCAACAGGAACACGATGAACACTGAAGCTTTCTTT
J gene: TRBJ1-1
V gene: TRBV2
D gene: .
clone size: .

CDR3 protein: CASSLGWQGKMNTEAFF
CDR3 DNA: TGTGCCAGCAGCTTAGGGTGGCAGGGGAAGATGAACACTGAAGCTTTCTTT
J gene: TRBJ1-1
V gene: TRBV7-9
D gene: .
clone size: many